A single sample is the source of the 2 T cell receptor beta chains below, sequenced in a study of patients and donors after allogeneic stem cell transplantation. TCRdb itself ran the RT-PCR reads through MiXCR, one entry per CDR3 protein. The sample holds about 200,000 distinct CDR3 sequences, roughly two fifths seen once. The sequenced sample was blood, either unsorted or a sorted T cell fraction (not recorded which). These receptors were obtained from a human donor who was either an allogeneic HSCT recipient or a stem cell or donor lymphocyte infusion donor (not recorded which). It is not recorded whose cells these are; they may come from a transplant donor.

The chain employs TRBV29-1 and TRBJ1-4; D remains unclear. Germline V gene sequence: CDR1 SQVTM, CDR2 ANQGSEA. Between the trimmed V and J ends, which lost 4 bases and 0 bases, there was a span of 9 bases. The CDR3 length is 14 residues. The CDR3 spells CSVGKATTNEKLFF. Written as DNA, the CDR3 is TGCAGCGTTGGGAAGGCCACAACTAATGAAAAACTGTTTTTT.

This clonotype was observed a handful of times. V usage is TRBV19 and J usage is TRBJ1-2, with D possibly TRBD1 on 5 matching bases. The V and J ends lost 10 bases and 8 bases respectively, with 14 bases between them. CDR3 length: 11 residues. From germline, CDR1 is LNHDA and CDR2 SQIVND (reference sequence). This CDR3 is CATRDLRGYTF. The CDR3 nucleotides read TGTGCCACCCGGGACCTGAGGGGCTACACCTTC.